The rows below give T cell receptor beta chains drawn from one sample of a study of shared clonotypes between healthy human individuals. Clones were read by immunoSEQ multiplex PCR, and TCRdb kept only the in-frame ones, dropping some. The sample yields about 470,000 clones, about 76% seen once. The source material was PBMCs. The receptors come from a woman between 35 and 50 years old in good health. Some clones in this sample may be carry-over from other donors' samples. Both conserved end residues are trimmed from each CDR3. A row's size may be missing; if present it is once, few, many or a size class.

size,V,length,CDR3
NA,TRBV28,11,ASSGGYTDTQY
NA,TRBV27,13,ASRTGTSAYNEQF
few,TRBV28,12,ASSSPAVGTEAF
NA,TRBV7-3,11,ASSLSQSNTQY
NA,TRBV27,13,ASSFTGAYNNEQF
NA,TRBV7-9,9,ASSPVGEQF
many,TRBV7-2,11,ASSLRGSYEQY
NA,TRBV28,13,ASTRGGTSGNTIY
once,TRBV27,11,ASMRAGTDTQY
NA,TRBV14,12,ASSRQLTSNEQF
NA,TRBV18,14,ASSLRPGTSSYEQY
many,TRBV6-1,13,ASSAGTGETDEQF
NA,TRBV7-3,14,ASSLMAAGGLDEQF
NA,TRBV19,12,ASRFTGSNTEAF
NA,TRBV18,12,ASSPTSYTDTQY
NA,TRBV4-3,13,ASSQDVRAPSEAF
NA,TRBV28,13,ASSPLAGGADTQY
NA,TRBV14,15,ASSQGLARSSYNEQF
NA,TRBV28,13,ASSLSAGSGNTIY
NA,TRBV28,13,ASSSPRGSSYEQY
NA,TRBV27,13,ASSSPLYRAHEQY
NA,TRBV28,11,ASSTGGNTEAF
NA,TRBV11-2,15,ASSLGHVGRVSYEQY
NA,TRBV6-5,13,ASSYDGTGGFEQY
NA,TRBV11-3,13,ASSPGQGQNTEAF
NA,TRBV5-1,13,ASSLSSGRAGEQF
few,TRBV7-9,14,ASSLPFGSSGETQY
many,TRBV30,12,AWRKAGGSYEQY
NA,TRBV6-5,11,ASRVDFYNEQF
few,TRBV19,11,ASSRGETPEAF
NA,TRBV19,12,ASNKDRDYGELF
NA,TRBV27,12,ASSTGQPYTEAF
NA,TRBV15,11,ATSLGRDYGYT
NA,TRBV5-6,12,ASSLGRPTGELF
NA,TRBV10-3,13,AINPERSSSHEQY
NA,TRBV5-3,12,ASSRGTGITEAF
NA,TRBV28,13,ASSPLASYYNEQF
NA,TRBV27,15,ASSFSPGQGNNQPQH
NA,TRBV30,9,AWSLGDTQY
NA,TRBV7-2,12,ASSPRQVGYGYT
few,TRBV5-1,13,ASSATGGVYNEQF
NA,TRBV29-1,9,SVGLAYEQY
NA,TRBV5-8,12,ASSLVQYNYGYT
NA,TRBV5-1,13,ASSLVGSRTDTQY
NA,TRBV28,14,ASSLPWAAKNQPQH
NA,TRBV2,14,ASRRVGGVVGDTQY